A selection of T cell receptor beta chains follows, all from one sample in a study of blood T cell repertoires in COVID-19. The repertoire was sequenced with immunoSEQ multiplex PCR; TCRdb's copy has only in-frame clones and lacks some. The profile shows fewer than 85,000 clones, about 93% of them singletons. Sequences were obtained from peripheral blood. The source is a human donor in a cohort sampled during active COVID-19. CDR3s leave out the opening cysteine and the closing phenylalanine or tryptophan. A D gene is named only where the DNA matches it firmly.

TRBV27	.	TRBJ1-1	ASSLGPNTEAF
TRBV11-2	TRBD2	TRBJ2-1	ASSSRLTGTSGYNEQF
TRBV11-2	.	TRBJ2-1	ASSLGRQGWGEQF
TRBV7-3	.	TRBJ1-1	ASSLGGRANTEAF
TRBV30	.	TRBJ2-7	AWSRRLSSYEQY
TRBV6-1	TRBD1	TRBJ2-7	ASSAGTGHFSSYEQY
TRBV9	TRBD1	TRBJ1-5	ASSNRDRGLTNQPQH
TRBV6-5	.	TRBJ2-7	ASRSQTDSYEQY
TRBV5-6	.	TRBJ1-2	ASSLKHVYGYT
TRBV4-3	.	TRBJ2-7	ASSLGGGGLTYEQY
TRBV14	.	TRBJ1-1	ASSYTVSTEAF
TRBV2	.	TRBJ2-7	ASSELGAAEQY
TRBV7-7	.	TRBJ2-7	ASSPGRQDRYEQY
TRBV4-2	TRBD2	TRBJ2-6	ASSEGTTSGANVLT
TRBV29-1	TRBD1	TRBJ2-7	SVGQGGEQY
TRBV12-3/TRBV12-4	TRBD1	TRBJ1-4	ASRLPTGVELF
TRBV6-2/TRBV6-3	TRBD1	TRBJ2-5	ASSYPEQGRETQY
TRBV19	.	TRBJ2-7	ASSMSADSSYEQY
TRBV3-1/TRBV3-2	TRBD1	TRBJ2-7	ASSQGFFGQGGDEQY
TRBV11-2	.	TRBJ1-1	ASSFTSQGEGTEAF
TRBV7-2	TRBD2	TRBJ2-7	ASSIGTSRLEQY
TRBV5-4	TRBD2	TRBJ2-3	ATTEVAGAGADTQY
TRBV21-1	.	TRBJ2-1	ASSKAGGGDYNEQF
TRBV7-2	TRBD1	TRBJ2-7	ASSVDLGQTYEQY
TRBV28	.	TRBJ1-5	ASIQFRYSNQPQH
TRBV2	.	TRBJ1-5	ASSALWVTDSNQPQH
TRBV30	.	TRBJ2-7	AWSLIAYEQY
TRBV27	TRBD1	TRBJ2-7	ASREQGLSYEQY
TRBV5-6	.	TRBJ1-1	ASSSRRRGMNTEAF
TRBV7-2	.	TRBJ2-7	ASSLGGTYEQY
TRBV4-1	TRBD1	TRBJ2-7	ASSQEDLDRGYEQY
TRBV3-1/TRBV3-2	TRBD2	TRBJ2-7	ASSQARLAGEYEQY
TRBV24-1	.	TRBJ1-3	ATSDSSGGNTIY
TRBV11-2	.	TRBJ2-7	ASSLEKGGQSLPYEQY
TRBV7-6	TRBD1	TRBJ2-7	ASSLKGGRLPYEQY
TRBV30	.	TRBJ1-2	ACGSTVAYGYT
TRBV11-3	TRBD2	TRBJ2-3	ASSLDGKRGATDTQY
TRBV9	TRBD1	TRBJ1-2	ASSGGQEHYGYT
TRBV30	.	TRBJ2-3	AWRGGVSTDTQY
TRBV19	TRBD1	TRBJ2-7	ASSMITGQGMFEQY
TRBV5-6	.	TRBJ2-5	ASSTRDWSQETQY
TRBV4-3	.	TRBJ1-4	ASSQERYAGTNEKLF